This T cell receptor beta chain was captured in a study of shared T cell receptors in the human thymus. Germline V gene data show CDR1 as MDHEN and CDR2 as SYDVKM. V was pared by 7 bases and J by 1 base, with 9 bases of the junction left unmatched. This CDR3 has 17 amino acids. Measured with immunoSEQ multiplex PCR; TCRdb has only the in-frame clones, and not every one. The repertoire holds 450,000 to 650,000 clones, about four fifths seen once, with about 0.012% in the top ten. These sequences were also reported in another study, on human thymus T cells. That study adds: Thymic samples were excised during corrective heart operations.

Source material: thymocytes. This TCR came from a boy under two years old with a congenital heart defect. V is TRBV28 and J is TRBJ2-1; TRBD2 matches 11 bases. The CDR3 DNA reads TGTGCCAGCATCCCCTTCGGACTAGCGGGTTCCTACAATGAGCAGTTCTTC. Translation: CASIPFGLAGSYNEQFF.